The T cell receptor beta chain described here comes from a study of cytomegalovirus exposure and HLA in healthy donors. Study-wide results and caveats: Cytomegalovirus-associated TCR beta chains were listed, numbering around 150. Immune exposure information comprised only CMV serostatus.

A word on this clone: Antigen unknown.

The J segment lost 0 bases and the V segment lost 3 bases, leaving 9 bases of the junction unmatched. From germline, CDR1 is GTSNPN and CDR2 SVGIG (reference sequence). This CDR3 comprises 16 residues. Researchers ran the PCR with 60 Vbeta and 13 Jbeta primers. The repertoire was sequenced with immunoSEQ multiplex PCR; TCRdb's copy has only in-frame clones and lacks some. Among around 55,000 clones, 77% were seen once, and the ten largest hold approximately 2.4%. This chain links TRBV30 with TRBJ2-3, with 7 bases that match TRBD1. The receptor was derived from a female donor in good health and CMV-seronegative. The material sequenced was PBMCs. The CDR3 coding sequence is TGTGCCTGGAGGATTATTACAGGGGCAAGCACAGATACGCAGTATTTT. Protein: CAWRIITGASTDTQYF.